The rows below give T cell receptor beta chains drawn from one sample of a study of identifying expanded T cells in peripheral blood. Data came from immunoSEQ multiplex PCR; TCRdb stores just in-frame clones and leaves some out. The profile shows tens of thousands of clones, roughly 87% of them singletons. The sequenced sample was blood. Receptor source: a person aged 18-69 years in good health. CDR3s include the opening cysteine and the closing phenylalanine or tryptophan. The D gene is left open where the match is weak. The size of a clone is reported for some rows only, either as once, few or many, or as a class for expanded clones.

V gene: TRBV29-1; clone size: -; D gene: -; CDR3 length: 13; J gene: TRBJ1-1; CDR3 DNA: TGCAGCGTTTTGCTGGGTTGGGACACTGAAGCTTTCTTT; CDR3 protein: CSVLLGWDTEAFF
V gene: TRBV19; clone size: -; D gene: TRBD1; CDR3 length: 14; J gene: TRBJ1-5; CDR3 DNA: TGTGCCACTAAAACGGACAGGGGGAATCAGCCCCAGCATTTT; CDR3 protein: CATKTDRGNQPQHF
V gene: TRBV19; clone size: -; D gene: -; CDR3 length: 14; J gene: TRBJ2-3; CDR3 DNA: TGTGCCAGCCGGGAGTTAGGGGCCGGAGATACGCAGTATTTT; CDR3 protein: CASRELGAGDTQYF
V gene: TRBV5-1; clone size: -; D gene: TRBD2; CDR3 length: 15; J gene: TRBJ2-5; CDR3 DNA: TGCGCCAGCAGCTTATCTAGCGGGAGTAGAGAGACCCAGTACTTC; CDR3 protein: CASSLSSGSRETQYF
V gene: TRBV29-1; clone size: -; D gene: -; CDR3 length: 13; J gene: TRBJ1-1; CDR3 DNA: TGCAGCGTTGAGTTACAGCAGAACACTGAAGCTTTCTTT; CDR3 protein: CSVELQQNTEAFF
V gene: TRBV7-9; clone size: -; D gene: -; CDR3 length: 14; J gene: TRBJ1-2; CDR3 DNA: TGTGCCAGCAGCTTAGTTCAGGAGCCCTATGGCTACACCTTC; CDR3 protein: CASSLVQEPYGYTF
V gene: TRBV28; clone size: -; D gene: -; CDR3 length: 12; J gene: TRBJ1-1; CDR3 DNA: TGTGCCACCTACCTACCGGGGACTGAAGCTTTCTTT; CDR3 protein: CATYLPGTEAFF
V gene: TRBV7-8; clone size: -; D gene: TRBD1; CDR3 length: 15; J gene: TRBJ1-1; CDR3 DNA: TGTGCCAGCAGCTTAGAGACAGGGACAAAGGCTGAAGCTTTCTTT; CDR3 protein: CASSLETGTKAEAFF
V gene: TRBV6-5; clone size: -; D gene: TRBD1; CDR3 length: 14; J gene: TRBJ2-1; CDR3 DNA: TGTGCCAGCAGCACAGGGGGCGCATTAGTTGAGCAGTTCTTC; CDR3 protein: CASSTGGALVEQFF
V gene: TRBV30; clone size: -; D gene: -; CDR3 length: 13; J gene: TRBJ1-1; CDR3 DNA: TGTGCCTGGAGTCGATCCCAGAACACTGAAGCTTTCTTT; CDR3 protein: CAWSRSQNTEAFF
V gene: TRBV2; clone size: -; D gene: TRBD1; CDR3 length: 16; J gene: TRBJ2-6; CDR3 DNA: TGTGCCAGCAGTACAGGGGCCAGCTCTGGGGCCAACGTCCTGACTTTC; CDR3 protein: CASSTGASSGANVLTF
V gene: TRBV14; clone size: -; D gene: -; CDR3 length: 14; J gene: TRBJ1-1; CDR3 DNA: TGTGCCAGCAGCCAAGCGCAATCGCTTCCTGAAGCTTTCTTT; CDR3 protein: CASSQAQSLPEAFF
V gene: TRBV19; clone size: -; D gene: -; CDR3 length: 12; J gene: TRBJ1-1; CDR3 DNA: TGTGCCAGTAGCCCAATGGAGGGTGAAGCTTTCTTT; CDR3 protein: CASSPMEGEAFF
V gene: TRBV7-7; clone size: few; D gene: -; CDR3 length: 13; J gene: TRBJ2-1; CDR3 DNA: TGTGCCAGCAGCTTAGCGCAGGGCTATGAGCAGTTCTTC; CDR3 protein: CASSLAQGYEQFF
V gene: TRBV19; clone size: -; D gene: TRBD1; CDR3 length: 17; J gene: TRBJ2-3; CDR3 DNA: TGTGCCAGTAGTATAAACCCCGGGACAGGGGGCGAAGATACGCAGTATTTT; CDR3 protein: CASSINPGTGGEDTQYF
V gene: TRBV7-2; clone size: -; D gene: TRBD2; CDR3 length: 15; J gene: TRBJ2-1; CDR3 DNA: TGTGCCAGCAGCACAGCTAGCGGGAGGGACAATGAGCAGTTCTTC; CDR3 protein: CASSTASGRDNEQFF
V gene: TRBV10-2; clone size: few; D gene: -; CDR3 length: 13; J gene: TRBJ1-5; CDR3 DNA: TGCGCCAGCAGGGGTAGGGTGAATCAGCCCCAGCATTTT; CDR3 protein: CASRGRVNQPQHF
V gene: TRBV5-6; clone size: -; D gene: -; CDR3 length: 12; J gene: TRBJ1-2; CDR3 DNA: TGTGCCAGCAGCCAAAACACAGGAGGCTACACCTTC; CDR3 protein: CASSQNTGGYTF
V gene: TRBV19; clone size: once; D gene: -; CDR3 length: 13; J gene: TRBJ1-1; CDR3 DNA: TGTGCCAGTAGTCCCTACACGAACACTGAAGCTTTCTTT; CDR3 protein: CASSPYTNTEAFF
V gene: TRBV11-2; clone size: -; D gene: -; CDR3 length: 14; J gene: TRBJ2-5; CDR3 DNA: TGTGCCAGCAGCGAAACCGGGACCAAGGAGACCCAGTACTTC; CDR3 protein: CASSETGTKETQYF
V gene: TRBV30; clone size: -; D gene: TRBD1; CDR3 length: 12; J gene: TRBJ1-1; CDR3 DNA: TGTGCCCGACAGGGAGGGACCACTGAAGCTTTCTTT; CDR3 protein: CARQGGTTEAFF
V gene: TRBV6-1; clone size: -; D gene: -; CDR3 length: 14; J gene: TRBJ1-2; CDR3 DNA: TGTGCCAGCAGTGAAGCGCCAGTCAACTATGGCTACACCTTC; CDR3 protein: CASSEAPVNYGYTF
V gene: TRBV7-8; clone size: -; D gene: -; CDR3 length: 17; J gene: TRBJ2-1; CDR3 DNA: TGTGCCAGCAGCCCCCTAGCCACCTTGTACTCCTACAATGAGCAGTTCTTC; CDR3 protein: CASSPLATLYSYNEQFF
V gene: TRBV5-5; clone size: -; D gene: TRBD1; CDR3 length: 16; J gene: TRBJ1-1; CDR3 DNA: TGTGCCAGCAGCTTGGGCTACAGGGGGCAAGGAACTGAAGCTTTCTTT; CDR3 protein: CASSLGYRGQGTEAFF
V gene: TRBV7-6; clone size: -; D gene: TRBD2; CDR3 length: 14; J gene: TRBJ2-2; CDR3 DNA: TGTGCCAGCAGCCCGTCAGGGAGGGCCGGGGAGCTGTTTTTT; CDR3 protein: CASSPSGRAGELFF
V gene: TRBV13; clone size: -; D gene: TRBD1; CDR3 length: 14; J gene: TRBJ2-7; CDR3 DNA: TGTGCCAGCAGCAATGGGGCAGGGGGTGATGAGCAGTACTTC; CDR3 protein: CASSNGAGGDEQYF
V gene: TRBV30; clone size: -; D gene: -; CDR3 length: 13; J gene: TRBJ1-4; CDR3 DNA: TGTGCCTGGGCCGACGGCACTAATGAAAAACTGTTTTTT; CDR3 protein: CAWADGTNEKLFF
V gene: TRBV2; clone size: -; D gene: TRBD2; CDR3 length: 15; J gene: TRBJ2-1; CDR3 DNA: TGTGCCAGCAGGAGTCGTGGGACTAGCTGGGATGAGCAGTTCTTC; CDR3 protein: CASRSRGTSWDEQFF
V gene: TRBV5-8; clone size: -; D gene: -; CDR3 length: 13; J gene: TRBJ1-5; CDR3 DNA: TGTGCCAGCAGCTTGGATAGACTGGCGCCCCAGCATTTT; CDR3 protein: CASSLDRLAPQHF
V gene: TRBV5-1; clone size: -; D gene: -; CDR3 length: 18; J gene: TRBJ2-5; CDR3 DNA: TGCGCCAGCAGCTTGGATTTTCGCGTACTGGGGAAGCAAGAGACCCAGTACTTC; CDR3 protein: CASSLDFRVLGKQETQYF
V gene: TRBV27; clone size: -; D gene: TRBD1; CDR3 length: 14; J gene: TRBJ1-2; CDR3 DNA: TGTGCCAGCAGTTTAAACCAGGGGGTGGGTGGCTACACCTTC; CDR3 protein: CASSLNQGVGGYTF
V gene: TRBV7-9; clone size: -; D gene: -; CDR3 length: 14; J gene: TRBJ1-1; CDR3 DNA: TGTGCCAGCCCCTCTGGGGGAGTAGGGGGTCCGGCTTTCTTT; CDR3 protein: CASPSGGVGGPAFF
V gene: TRBV7-8; clone size: -; D gene: TRBD1; CDR3 length: 13; J gene: TRBJ1-1; CDR3 DNA: TGTGCCAGCAGGTCCGCCGGGACAGTTCACGCTTTCTTT; CDR3 protein: CASRSAGTVHAFF
V gene: TRBV6-1; clone size: -; D gene: TRBD1; CDR3 length: 16; J gene: TRBJ1-2; CDR3 DNA: TGTGCCAGCAGTGAAAGGACAGGGGATATTAACTATGGCTACACCTTC; CDR3 protein: CASSERTGDINYGYTF
V gene: TRBV7-2; clone size: -; D gene: -; CDR3 length: 14; J gene: TRBJ1-5; CDR3 DNA: TGTGCCAGCACCCCCGGAGGAGGGAATCAGCCCCAGCATTTT; CDR3 protein: CASTPGGGNQPQHF
V gene: TRBV4-1; clone size: -; D gene: TRBD1; CDR3 length: 18; J gene: TRBJ1-5; CDR3 DNA: TGCGCCAGCAGCCAAGGAATGGCGAGACAGGGAAGGGCTCAGCCCCAGCATTTT; CDR3 protein: CASSQGMARQGRAQPQHF
V gene: TRBV14; clone size: -; D gene: -; CDR3 length: 14; J gene: TRBJ2-7; CDR3 DNA: TGTGCCAGCAGCCATGGGGGACCAAACTACGAGCAGTACTTC; CDR3 protein: CASSHGGPNYEQYF
V gene: TRBV18; clone size: -; D gene: TRBD1; CDR3 length: 15; J gene: TRBJ2-3; CDR3 DNA: TGTGCCAGCTCACCAGGACAGGGGGCTACAGATACGCAGTATTTT; CDR3 protein: CASSPGQGATDTQYF
V gene: TRBV7-9; clone size: -; D gene: -; CDR3 length: 16; J gene: TRBJ1-3; CDR3 DNA: TGTGCCAGCAGCTTACAGGGACACTACTCTGGAAACACCATATATTTT; CDR3 protein: CASSLQGHYSGNTIYF
V gene: TRBV27; clone size: few; D gene: -; CDR3 length: 15; J gene: TRBJ1-1; CDR3 DNA: TGTGCCAGCAGTCCACGCCGGGTTGGTTTCACTGAAGCTTTCTTT; CDR3 protein: CASSPRRVGFTEAFF
V gene: TRBV6-4; clone size: -; D gene: -; CDR3 length: 12; J gene: TRBJ2-1; CDR3 DNA: TGTGCCAGCAGTGACGGAATTTATCGGCAGTTCTTC; CDR3 protein: CASSDGIYRQFF
V gene: TRBV7-2; clone size: -; D gene: -; CDR3 length: 15; J gene: TRBJ1-2; CDR3 DNA: TGTGCCAGCAGCTTAGCCAAAGACAGAAACTATGGCTACACCTTC; CDR3 protein: CASSLAKDRNYGYTF
V gene: TRBV4-1; clone size: -; D gene: TRBD2; CDR3 length: 17; J gene: TRBJ2-1; CDR3 DNA: TGCGCCAGCAGCCAAGACACCCTCGCGGGAGATATCAATGAGCAGTTCTTC; CDR3 protein: CASSQDTLAGDINEQFF
V gene: TRBV30; clone size: -; D gene: TRBD1; CDR3 length: 15; J gene: TRBJ1-5; CDR3 DNA: TGTGCCTGGAGTGTACCCCGGACAGGGGTACAGCCCCAGCATTTT; CDR3 protein: CAWSVPRTGVQPQHF
V gene: TRBV9; clone size: -; D gene: -; CDR3 length: 16; J gene: TRBJ2-5; CDR3 DNA: TGTGCCAGCAGCGTTTCGTGGGAGGCTCTGCAAGAGACCCAGTACTTC; CDR3 protein: CASSVSWEALQETQYF
V gene: TRBV5-4; clone size: -; D gene: -; CDR3 length: 12; J gene: TRBJ2-1; CDR3 DNA: TGTGCCAGCAGCTTGGCCTACAATGAGCAGTTCTTC; CDR3 protein: CASSLAYNEQFF
V gene: TRBV5-4; clone size: -; D gene: -; CDR3 length: 15; J gene: TRBJ1-2; CDR3 DNA: TGTGCCAGCAGCTTAGCAGCGGGGGGGAACTATGGCTACACCTTC; CDR3 protein: CASSLAAGGNYGYTF
V gene: TRBV7-7; clone size: -; D gene: TRBD2; CDR3 length: 14; J gene: TRBJ2-5; CDR3 DNA: TGTGCCAGCAGCCCTACTAGCGCCCAAGAGACCCAGTACTTC; CDR3 protein: CASSPTSAQETQYF
V gene: TRBV27; clone size: -; D gene: -; CDR3 length: 11; J gene: TRBJ2-1; CDR3 DNA: TGTGCCAGCAGTTTAAAATATGAGCAGTTCTTC; CDR3 protein: CASSLKYEQFF
V gene: TRBV11-2; clone size: -; D gene: -; CDR3 length: 15; J gene: TRBJ1-2; CDR3 DNA: TGTGCCAGCGTCCAAAGATCGGGACGGAATTTTGGCTACACCTTC; CDR3 protein: CASVQRSGRNFGYTF
V gene: TRBV6-4; clone size: once; D gene: TRBD1; CDR3 length: 18; J gene: TRBJ2-6; CDR3 DNA: TGTGCCAGCAGTGACAGTGGGACAGGTCTCTCTGGGGCCAACGTCCTGACTTTC; CDR3 protein: CASSDSGTGLSGANVLTF
V gene: TRBV5-5; clone size: -; D gene: TRBD1; CDR3 length: 14; J gene: TRBJ1-5; CDR3 DNA: TGTGCCAGCAGCTTCCGGGACAGGAATCAGCCCCAGCATTTT; CDR3 protein: CASSFRDRNQPQHF
V gene: TRBV9; clone size: -; D gene: -; CDR3 length: 13; J gene: TRBJ2-3; CDR3 DNA: TGTGCCAGTGGCGACCCGAGCACAGATACGCAGTATTTT; CDR3 protein: CASGDPSTDTQYF
V gene: TRBV7-9; clone size: once; D gene: -; CDR3 length: 14; J gene: TRBJ2-1; CDR3 DNA: TGTGCCAGCAGCTTAGCGATAGGGGCTGAGGAGCAGTTCTTC; CDR3 protein: CASSLAIGAEEQFF
V gene: TRBV19; clone size: -; D gene: -; CDR3 length: 14; J gene: TRBJ1-5; CDR3 DNA: TGTGCCAGTAGTCGGGACCGGAGCAATCAGCCCCAGCATTTT; CDR3 protein: CASSRDRSNQPQHF